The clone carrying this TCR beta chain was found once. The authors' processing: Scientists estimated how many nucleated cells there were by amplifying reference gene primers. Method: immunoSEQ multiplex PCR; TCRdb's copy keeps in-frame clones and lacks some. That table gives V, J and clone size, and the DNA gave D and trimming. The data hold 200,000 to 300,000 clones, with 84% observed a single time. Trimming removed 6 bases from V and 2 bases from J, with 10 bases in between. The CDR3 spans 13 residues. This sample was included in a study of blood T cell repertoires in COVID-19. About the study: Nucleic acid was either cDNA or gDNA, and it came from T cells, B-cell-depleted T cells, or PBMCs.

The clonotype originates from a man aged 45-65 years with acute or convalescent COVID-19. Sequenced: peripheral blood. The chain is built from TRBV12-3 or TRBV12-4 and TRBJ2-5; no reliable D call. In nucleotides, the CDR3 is TGTGCCAGCAGACCGGAGTATCAAGAGACCCAGTACTTC. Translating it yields CASRPEYQETQYF.